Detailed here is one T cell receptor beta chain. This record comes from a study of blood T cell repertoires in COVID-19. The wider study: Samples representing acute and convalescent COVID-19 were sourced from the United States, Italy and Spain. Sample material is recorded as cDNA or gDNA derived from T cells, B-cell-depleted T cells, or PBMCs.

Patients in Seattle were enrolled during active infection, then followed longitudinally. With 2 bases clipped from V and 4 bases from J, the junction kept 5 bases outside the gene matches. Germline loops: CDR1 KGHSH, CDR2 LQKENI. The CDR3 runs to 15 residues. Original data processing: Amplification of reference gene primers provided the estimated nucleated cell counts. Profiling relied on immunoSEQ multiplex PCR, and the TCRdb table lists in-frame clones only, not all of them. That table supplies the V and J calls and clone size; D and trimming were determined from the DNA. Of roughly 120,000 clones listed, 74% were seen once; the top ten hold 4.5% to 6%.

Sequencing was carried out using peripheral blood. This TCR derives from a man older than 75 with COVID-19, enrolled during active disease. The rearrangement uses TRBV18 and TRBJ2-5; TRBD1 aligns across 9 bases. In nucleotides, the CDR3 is TGTGCCAGCTCACCAAACAGGGACAGGGCAGAGACCCAGTACTTC. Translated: CASSPNRDRAETQYF.